One and the same sample provided the 9 T cell receptor beta chains below, sequenced in a study of cytomegalovirus exposure and HLA in healthy donors. Measured with immunoSEQ multiplex PCR; TCRdb has only the in-frame clones, and not every one. The table shows about 160,000 clones, with around 85% occurring only once. The specimen was PBMCs. These receptors were obtained from a man between 25 and 39 years old in good health and CMV-seropositive.

This clone was observed a single time. The chain couples TRBV11-2 to TRBJ2-2, with 9 bases fitting TRBD1. With V trimmed by 7 bases and J by 1 base, 4 bases remained unmatched. Looked up from germline, CDR1 is SGHAT and CDR2 is FQNNGV. The CDR3 contains 15 residues. CDR3 in amino acids: CASKTGGGNTGELFF. The CDR3 bases are TGTGCCAGCAAGACAGGGGGTGGGAACACCGGGGAGCTGTTTTTT.

The chain is built from TRBV7-6 and TRBJ2-7, with 11 bases that match TRBD1. V was clipped by 1 base and J by 7 bases; unmatched bases: 6. Germline lookup yields CDR1 SGHVS and CDR2 FNYEAQ. This CDR3 comprises 15 residues. The chain's CDR3 is CASSLDPGQGVEQYF. CDR3 nucleotide sequence: TGTGCCAGCAGCTTAGACCCGGGACAGGGGGTTGAGCAGTACTTC.

V is TRBV27 and J is TRBJ2-1; 11 nucleotides align to TRBD1. The CDR3 has 14 amino acids. The V gene's germline CDR1 is MNHEY and CDR2 SMNVEV (reference sequence). Losses at the gene ends were 8 bases for V and 5 bases for J; bases not matched to a gene: 5. The CDR3 loop is CASGGTGGDNEQFF. The CDR3, as DNA: TGTGCCAGCGGGGGGACAGGGGGGGACAATGAGCAGTTCTTC.

This chain connects TRBV7-6 to TRBJ1-2; D is possibly TRBD1 (5 bases). The CDR3 is made up of 14 amino acids. Looked up from germline, CDR1 is SGHVS and CDR2 is FNYEAQ. V was pared by 1 base and J by 7 bases, with 13 bases between. The CDR3 sequence: CASSLGRGKTGYTF. The CDR3 coding sequence is TGTGCCAGCAGCTTAGGTCGGGGGAAGACTGGCTACACCTTC.

The chain carries TRBV14 and TRBJ2-5, with 7 bases lining up with TRBD2. CDR1 and CDR2 from the germline V gene are SGHDN and FVKESK. This CDR3 is 14 amino acids long. V dropped 1 base and J dropped 4; count of bases not matched to a gene: 3. Written as DNA, the CDR3 is TGTGCCAGCAGCCAAGTCCGACTAGCAGAGACCCAGTACTTC. This translates into CASSQVRLAETQYF.

The chain carries TRBV30 and TRBJ2-7; a weak D match, TRBD2 (5 bases). Germline CDR1 reads GTSNPN; CDR2 reads SVGIG (reference sequence). The CDR3 totals 14 residues. Trimming took off 2 bases at V and 2 bases at J, with 13 bases between the two ends. CDR3 region: CAWSQRRVPYEQYF. Written as DNA, the CDR3 is TGTGCCTGGAGTCAGCGGCGGGTCCCCTACGAGCAGTACTTC.

The chain recombines TRBV4-3 with TRBJ2-7, with 12 positions matching TRBD1. The CDR3 spans 15 residues. J gave up 6 bases and V 0 bases, and 3 bases lay outside the gene matches. Germline CDR1 and CDR2: LGHNA and YSLEER. CDR3 region: CASSQDRDRGREQYF. The DNA for the CDR3 is TGCGCCAGCAGCCAAGACCGGGACAGGGGGCGCGAGCAGTACTTC.

About this clone: This CDR3 is also generated by other DNA sequences in the sample. The chain has TRBV9 and TRBJ2-3, with 10 bases lining up with TRBD2. The CDR3 spans 16 residues. In germline, CDR1 is SGDLS, CDR2 YYNGEE. V lost 0 bases to trimming and J lost 2 bases; unmatched junction nucleotides: 3. CDR3 nucleotide sequence: TGTGCCAGCAGCGTAGTAGCGGGGGGACACACAGATACGCAGTATTTT. It specifies CASSVVAGGHTDTQYF. The full variable domain, in which reference TRBV9 and TRBJ2-3 provide the parts outside the CDR3, is DSGVTQTPKHLITATGQRVTLRCSPRSGDLSVYWYQQSLDQGLQFLIQYYNGEERAKGNILERFSAQQFPDLHSELNLSSLELGDSALYFCASSVVAGGHTDTQYFGPGTRLTVL.

Only one count was recorded for this clone. The CDR3 reads CATSRDASSGSDTQYF. The DNA for the CDR3 is TGTGCCACCAGCAGAGACGCCAGCAGCGGGTCGGATACGCAGTATTTT. This chain uses TRBV15 with TRBJ2-3; D perhaps matches TRBD2 (6 bases). This CDR3 has 16 amino acids. The V end was cut by 0 bases, the J end by 6 bases, with 16 bases between. Germline assignment: CDR1 LNHNV and CDR2 YYDKDF (reference sequence). The variable domain in full, with the rest retrieved from reference TRBV15 and TRBJ2-3, is DAMVIQNPRYQVTQFGKPVTLSCSQTLNHNVMYWYQQKSSQAPKLLFHYYDKDFNNEADTPDNFQSRRPNTSFCFLDIRSPGLGDTAMYLCATSRDASSGSDTQYFGPGTRLTVL.